Following are 9 T cell receptor beta chains from one sample sequenced in a study of T cell responses to AZD1222 COVID-19 vaccine. TCRdb keeps only in-frame clones here, not all; method: immunoSEQ multiplex PCR. Of 96,000 or so clones listed, about nine tenths are singletons. Sample: peripheral blood, taken on day 0 of AZD1222 vaccination. These TCRs come from an adult in good health.

The V call is TRBV9, the J call TRBJ1-3; perhaps TRBD1 as D (5 bases). Trimming took off 4 bases at V and 2 bases at J, with 13 bases between the two ends. CDR1 SGDLS and CDR2 YYNGEE come from the germline V gene. The CDR3 is made up of 15 amino acids. CDR3 nucleotides: TGTGCCAGCAGCATGAAGGGGTCGACTGGAAACACCATATATTTT. This encodes CASSMKGSTGNTIYF.

The V gene is TRBV5-1, the J gene TRBJ2-1, with D possibly matching TRBD1 (5 bases). V lost 0 bases and J lost 0, with 10 bases in between. CDR3 length: 16 residues. From germline, CDR1 is SGHRS and CDR2 YFSETQ. The CDR3 region has the DNA TGCGCCAGCAGCTTGGAGCCCACAGGCTCCTACAATGAGCAGTTCTTC. Translated: CASSLEPTGSYNEQFF.

The chain couples TRBV9 to TRBJ1-2; D ambiguous. Trimming left V 4 bases short and J 4 bases short, with 20 bases between. The CDR3 consists of 16 residues. Germline V gene data show CDR1 as SGDLS and CDR2 as YYNGEE. The CDR3 DNA sequence: TGTGCCAGCAGCCCCCGGGCAGCCGCGATGCTCTATGGCTACACCTTC. This translates into CASSPRAAAMLYGYTF.

The rearrangement links TRBV3-1 (or the pseudogene TRBV3-2) to TRBJ2-7, with D unresolved. This CDR3 spans 15 amino acids. Germline V gene data show CDR1 as LGHDT and CDR2 as YNNKEL (reference sequence). The V gene lost 2 bases and the J gene lost 2 bases, with 13 bases spanning the gap. CDR3 coding DNA: TGTGCCAGCAGCCAAAATGCGCAGGCTACCTACGAGCAGTACTTC. It codes for CASSQNAQATYEQYF.

V gene TRBV18 combines with J gene TRBJ2-6, with 8 bases identical to TRBD1. The CDR3 is 20 amino acids. After removal of 2 bases from V and 0 bases from J, the junction contained 12 bases not matched to a gene. Germline CDR1 and CDR2: KGHSH and LQKENI. CDR3 sequence (DNA): TGTGCCAGCTCACCAAAGTACCAGGGGGCGAGTCACTCTGGGGCCAACGTCCTGACTTTC. It translates to CASSPKYQGASHSGANVLTF.

The chain is built from TRBV18 and TRBJ1-1; D not certain. CDR1 is KGHSH, CDR2 LQKENI, per germline. This CDR3 is built from 15 residues. V lost 3 bases, J lost 1 base, and 12 bases lay in between. The CDR3 DNA reads as TGTGCCAGCTCACCCCCTGGCTCTAGGAACACTGAAGCTTTCTTT. Protein sequence: CASSPPGSRNTEAFF.

The chain has TRBV10-1 and TRBJ1-1; D unresolved. The germline gives CDR1 WNHNN, CDR2 SYGVQD (reference sequence). V was shortened by 3 bases and J by 8 bases, with 10 bases between the two germline ends. CDR3 size: 12 residues. Here the CDR3 reads CASSDRRYEAFF. The CDR3 nucleotides are TGCGCCAGCAGTGACCGCCGGTACGAAGCTTTCTTT.

The CDR3 region is CASSPVGAVNYGYTF. For the CDR3, the DNA is TGTGCCAGCAGCCCTGTGGGCGCGGTCAACTATGGCTACACCTTC. V is TRBV5-5 and J is TRBJ1-2; D is uncertain. Germline-derived CDR1 and CDR2 are SGHKS and YYEKEE (reference sequence). Trimming shortened V by 4 bases and J by 2 bases, and 15 bases separated the two germline ends. CDR3 length equals 15 residues. Drawing the rest from reference TRBV5-5 and TRBJ1-2, the complete variable domain is DAGVTQSPTHLIKTRGQQVTLRCSPISGHKSVSWYQQVLGQGPQFIFQYYEKEERGRGNFPDRFSARQFPNYSSELNVNALLLGDSALYLCASSPVGAVNYGYTFGSGTRLTVV.

As DNA, the CDR3 is TGTGCCAGCAGTTACTCAGGGGGGTCCTACAATGAGCAGTTCTTC. Protein product: CASSYSGGSYNEQFF. The rearrangement uses TRBV6-5 and TRBJ2-1; D could derive from TRBD1 or TRBD2 (6 bases each). This CDR3 comprises 15 residues. V was shortened by 0 bases and J by 1 base, with 7 bases between the two germline ends. Per the germline V gene, CDR1 is MNHEY and CDR2 is SVGAGI.